The 13 T cell receptor beta chains in this list originate from one sample, sequenced in a study of blood T cell repertoires in COVID-19. TCRdb's copy holds only in-frame clones and misses some; the assay was immunoSEQ multiplex PCR. The sample has 350,000 to 400,000 clones, roughly 90% seen once. Sequenced material: PBMCs or T cells enriched from blood (not recorded which). The origin of the receptors is a middle-aged woman who had been exposed to COVID-19.

This sequence joins TRBV27 and TRBJ2-1; 9 bases are shared with TRBD1. V gave up 8 bases and J gave up 0 bases; unmatched junction bases: 14. The CDR3 extends over 18 amino acids. CDR1 and CDR2 from the germline V gene are MNHEY and SMNVEV (reference sequence). Here the CDR3 reads CASLSLGTGSISYNEQFF. The DNA of the CDR3 is TGTGCCAGCTTGTCGTTAGGGACAGGGAGTATCTCCTACAATGAGCAGTTCTTC.

The gene calls are TRBV18 and TRBJ1-5, with 7 bases lining up with TRBD1. Germline V gene sequence: CDR1 KGHSH, CDR2 LQKENI. The V segment lost 0 bases and the J segment 4 bases; nucleotides outside the gene matches: 3. This CDR3 has 15 residues. CDR3 in DNA: TGTGCCAGCTCACCACCGGGACAGATGAATCAGCCCCAGCATTTT. Its translation is CASSPPGQMNQPQHF.

The J gene is TRBJ2-7, the V gene TRBV24-1, with D maybe TRBD1 (6 bases). Trimming removed 4 bases at V and 1 base at J, with 7 bases between. This CDR3 has 13 residues. In germline, CDR1 is KGHDR, CDR2 SFDVKD. The CDR3 region has the DNA TGTGCCACCAGTGAAACAGGGTCCTACGAGCAGTACTTC. It yields the protein CATSETGSYEQYF.

This chain uses TRBV6-2 or TRBV6-3 with TRBJ2-6, with D maybe TRBD1 (6 bases). This CDR3 is built from 18 residues. Trimming pared 4 bases from V and 2 bases from J, leaving 18 bases between. CDR1 is MNHEY, CDR2 SVGEGT, per germline. As DNA, the CDR3 is TGTGCCAGCAGTTCGGCACAGGGTACAACTACTGGGGCCAACGTCCTGACTTTC. Its translation is CASSSAQGTTTGANVLTF.

The CDR3 nucleotides read TGCAGTGCTAGTGGGGGGCTCAGCTCCTATAATTCACCCCTCCACTTT. This gives the protein CSASGGLSSYNSPLHF. V usage is TRBV20-1 and J usage is TRBJ1-6, with a tentative D call TRBD1 (6 bases). Between the trimmed V and J ends, which lost 3 bases and 0 bases, there was a span of 12 bases. Germline-derived CDR1 and CDR2 are DFQATT and SNEGSKA (reference sequence). CDR3 length: 16 amino acids.

The sample holds one count of this clone. The chain employs TRBV14 and TRBJ1-1; perhaps TRBD1 as D (6 bases). Germline loops: CDR1 SGHDN, CDR2 FVKESK. This CDR3 contains 14 residues. Trimming cost V 4 bases and J 1 base, with 10 bases left between them. The CDR3 nucleotides read TGTGCCAGCAGCCTCGGACAGAGGAACACTGAAGCTTTCTTT. It codes for CASSLGQRNTEAFF.

This clone turned up a few times. The rearrangement links TRBV7-2 to TRBJ2-1; TRBD2 matches 10 bases. The CDR3 length is 15 residues. J lost 8 bases, V lost 5 bases, and 9 bases had no gene match. Per germline, CDR1 SGHTA and CDR2 FQGNSA. The CDR3 bases are TGTGCCAGCAGCCTAACTAGCGGGACAGCCTATGAGCAGTTCTTC. Translation: CASSLTSGTAYEQFF.

V gene TRBV2 combines with J gene TRBJ2-7, with 10 nucleotides matching TRBD1. Germline assignment: CDR1 SNHLY and CDR2 FYNNEI. V gave up 6 bases and J gave up 5 bases; unmatched junction bases: 13. The CDR3 is 16 residues long. This chain's CDR3 is CASSALGDRGRNEQYF. CDR3 nucleotides: TGTGCCAGCAGCGCCCTCGGGGACAGGGGCAGGAACGAGCAGTACTTC.

This chain uses TRBV19 with TRBJ1-2; the D is unclear. Germline V gives CDR1 LNHDA, CDR2 SQIVND (reference sequence). The V gene lost 0 bases and the J gene lost 2 bases, with 13 bases spanning the gap. The CDR3 sequence is 16 residues long. The CDR3 protein is CASSIDKLAGNYGYTF. The DNA for the CDR3 is TGTGCCAGTAGTATAGATAAGTTGGCCGGGAACTATGGCTACACCTTC.

The chain recombines TRBV6-5 with TRBJ2-7, with D maybe TRBD1 (6 bases). V was pared by 4 bases and J by 2 bases, with 15 bases between. CDR3 length: 15 amino acids. Germline CDR1 is MNHEY and CDR2 is SVGAGI. CDR3 amino acids: CASSSTRGSTYEQYF. CDR3 in DNA: TGTGCCAGCAGTTCCACCAGGGGAAGTACCTACGAGCAGTACTTC.

This clone was seen more than once but under ten times. The same CDR3 is also encoded by other DNA sequences in this sample. The CDR3 DNA is TGTGCCAGCAGCCAAGGACAGGGGGGTCAGCCCCAGCATTTT. This gives the protein CASSQGQGGQPQHF. The J gene is TRBJ1-5, the V gene TRBV3-1 (or the pseudogene TRBV3-2); 9 bases are a match to TRBD1. The CDR3 is 14 amino acids. Germline CDR1 reads LGHDT; CDR2 reads YNNKEL (reference sequence). V trimming: 1 base; J trimming: 6 bases; junction bases outside the gene matches: 1.

The chain uses TRBV18 and TRBJ2-2; TRBD1 might be the D (6 bases). Germline lookup yields CDR1 KGHSH and CDR2 LQKENI. CDR3 length: 14 residues. The ends were cut back, 3 bases at V and 5 bases at J, with 10 bases in the middle. For the CDR3, the DNA is TGTGCCAGCTCACCCAGACAGGCTACCGGGGAGCTGTTTTTT. It specifies CASSPRQATGELFF.

The chain carries TRBV19 and TRBJ2-1; TRBD1 might be the D (5 bases). The CDR3 runs 16 residues. Germline CDR1 LNHDA, CDR2 SQIVND (reference sequence). The V and J ends lost 3 bases and 3 bases respectively, with 15 bases between them. The CDR3: CASSITGTGNYNEQFF. The CDR3 DNA reads as TGTGCCAGTAGTATTACGGGTACAGGCAACTACAATGAGCAGTTCTTC.